The rows below give T cell receptor beta chains drawn from one sample of a study of graft-versus-host responses after intestinal transplantation. Assay: immunoSEQ multiplex PCR; the TCRdb copy retains only in-frame clones and omits some. The sample consists of more than 60,000 clones, 80% to 95% of them appearing once. These TCRs' antigens remain unknown. Specimen: unstimulated CD8+ T cells sorted from spleen or lymph node cells, collected before intestinal transplant. The receptors shown here come from a human donor who received an intestinal transplant. Both conserved end residues are part of each CDR3.

15 TRBJ2-7 TRBV6-1 CASSEGIGQNYEQYF
13 TRBJ1-3 TRBV29-1 CSVAAGPGNTIYF
14 NA TRBV7-8 CASSLGTGSYEQYF
16 TRBJ2-3 TRBV5-6 CASSGLAGVTTDTQYF
15 TRBJ2-5 TRBV10-3 CAISESPQRWETQYF
17 TRBJ1-1 TRBV27 CASSLFHGLGGFTEAFF
15 TRBJ2-1 TRBV19 CASSLSAGAPNEQFF
12 TRBJ1-1 TRBV2 CANGQGNTEAFF
15 TRBJ2-7 TRBV2 CASSPSGGASYEQYF
16 TRBJ2-5 TRBV5-4 CASSLAGGPNQETQYF
15 TRBJ1-6 TRBV9 CASSVDDSHNSPLHF
13 TRBJ1-2 TRBV5-6 CASSLVADYGYTF
12 TRBJ2-2 TRBV11-2 CASTGGAGELFF
13 TRBJ2-7 TRBV5-6 CASSSGYMFEQYF
15 TRBJ1-2 TRBV7-2 CASSQTNPGSYGYTF
14 TRBJ2-7 TRBV13 CASSLGTSHYEQYF
17 TRBJ1-4 TRBV7-2 CASSPKPRVLTNEKLFF
14 TRBJ2-7 TRBV7-9 CASSKPGQGYEQYF
14 TRBJ1-1 TRBV6-1 CASSRRTANTEAFF
13 TRBJ1-2 TRBV27 CATQGGALNGYTF
14 TRBJ1-1 TRBV27 CASSALQGFPEAFF
15 TRBJ1-5 TRBV4-1 CASSQDEEGRQPQHF
11 TRBJ2-7 TRBV7-9 CASGTQVEQYF
16 TRBJ2-5 TRBV19 CASRGLAGDQGETQYF
13 TRBJ2-7 TRBV19 CASNGAGDGEQYF
13 TRBJ1-1 TRBV7-9 CASSFVGLQEAFF
15 TRBJ2-1 TRBV6-5 CATSGFSGPYNEQFF
13 TRBJ1-2 TRBV7-9 CASLARGFGGYTF
14 TRBJ2-2 TRBV11-2 CASGPPGGTGELFF
16 TRBJ2-6 TRBV19 CASRTSPPSGANVLTF
16 TRBJ1-1 TRBV5-1 CASSLGQGAMNTEAFF
14 TRBJ1-3 TRBV7-8 CASSKQTGGDTIYF
15 TRBJ1-6 TRBV9 CASSADGDYNSPLHF
18 TRBJ2-7 TRBV7-8 CASSPPTSGGGFFYEQYF
13 TRBJ2-7 TRBV6-5 CASSYQGGYEQYF
14 TRBJ2-7 TRBV10-3 CAISESGPFYEQYF
14 TRBJ1-4 TRBV27 CASSPRGAREKLFF
13 TRBJ2-7 TRBV15 CATSSGVPYEQYF